This TCR beta chain comes out of a study of regulatory T cells in long-lasting Graves disease. Notes on the study in general: Persistent-disease Graves' patients showed less TCR diversity than new cases. Between persistent patients, thousands of public clonotypes were shared, exceeding the roughly 940 shared between new patients.

The J segment lost 4 bases and the V segment lost 6 bases, leaving 9 bases of the junction unmatched. The CDR3 is made up of 16 amino acids. Building the TCR beta libraries relied on iRepertoire HTBI primers, and CDR3 regions underwent Arm-PCR. TCRdb called the multiplex PCR reads again in MiXCR, with one record for every CDR3 protein. The sample contains around 400,000 distinct CDR3 sequences, roughly a fifth of which appear only once. This clonotype has at least ten counts. Antigen specificity is unknown. Time point reported: persistent/refractory GD, antithyroid drugs over 5 years with positive TRAb. Construction of the TCR library relied on RNA isolated from PBMCs. The patients were drawn from one endocrinology department in Xi'an, China. With EDTA tubes as the receptacles, around 10 milliliters of peripheral blood were drawn.

This chain links TRBV12-3 or TRBV12-4 with TRBJ1-2; 12 nucleotides line up with TRBD1. The input for sequencing was peripheral blood mononuclear cells (PBMCs), taken when the disease was refractory, from a patient treated with antithyroid drugs. The TCR comes from a female donor with Graves disease. CDR3 sequence reads: CASRLGQGAYGYGYTF. The CDR3 DNA sequence: TGTGCCAGCAGACTGGGACAGGGGGCGTATGGCTATGGCTACACCTTC.